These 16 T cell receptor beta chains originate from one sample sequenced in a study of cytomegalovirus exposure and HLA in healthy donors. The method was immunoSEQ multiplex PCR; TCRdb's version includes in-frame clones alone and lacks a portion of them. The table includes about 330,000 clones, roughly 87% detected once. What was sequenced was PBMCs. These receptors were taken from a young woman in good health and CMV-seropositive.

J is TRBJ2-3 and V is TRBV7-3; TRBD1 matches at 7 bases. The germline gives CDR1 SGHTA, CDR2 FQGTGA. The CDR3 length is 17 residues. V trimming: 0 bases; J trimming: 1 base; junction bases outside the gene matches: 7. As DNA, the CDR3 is TGTGCCAGCAGCTTAACGTTAAGGGGGCCGGGCACAGATACGCAGTATTTT. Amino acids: CASSLTLRGPGTDTQYF. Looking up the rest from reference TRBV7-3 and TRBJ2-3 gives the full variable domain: GAGVSQTPSNKVTEKGKYVELRCDPISGHTALYWYRQSLGQGPEFLIYFQGTGAADDSGLPNDRFFAVRPEGSVSTLKIQRTERGDSAVYLCASSLTLRGPGTDTQYFGPGTRLTVL.

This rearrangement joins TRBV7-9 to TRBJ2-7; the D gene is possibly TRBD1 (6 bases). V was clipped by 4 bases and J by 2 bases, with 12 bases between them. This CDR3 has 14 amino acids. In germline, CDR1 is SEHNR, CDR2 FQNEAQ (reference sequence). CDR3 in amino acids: CASSSDSLTYEQYF. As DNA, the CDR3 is TGTGCCAGCAGCTCGGACAGCCTAACCTACGAGCAGTACTTC.

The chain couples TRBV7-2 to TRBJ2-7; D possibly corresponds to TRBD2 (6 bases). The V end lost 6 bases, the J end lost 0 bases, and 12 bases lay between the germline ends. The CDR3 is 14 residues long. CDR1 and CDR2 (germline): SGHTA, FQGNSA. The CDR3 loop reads CASRYLGGSYEQYF. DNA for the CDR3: TGTGCCAGCAGATATCTGGGAGGCTCCTACGAGCAGTACTTC.

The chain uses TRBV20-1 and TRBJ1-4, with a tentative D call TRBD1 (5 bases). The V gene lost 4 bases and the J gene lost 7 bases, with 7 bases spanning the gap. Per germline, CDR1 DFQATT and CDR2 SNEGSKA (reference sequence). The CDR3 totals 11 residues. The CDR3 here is CSATGREKLFF. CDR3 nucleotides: TGCAGTGCTACGGGGCGTGAAAAACTGTTTTTT.

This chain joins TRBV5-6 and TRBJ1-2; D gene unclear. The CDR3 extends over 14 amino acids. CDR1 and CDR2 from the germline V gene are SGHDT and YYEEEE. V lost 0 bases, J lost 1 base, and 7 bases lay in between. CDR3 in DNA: TGTGCCAGCAGCTTGGCGCAGGTTAACTATGGCTACACCTTC. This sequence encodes CASSLAQVNYGYTF.

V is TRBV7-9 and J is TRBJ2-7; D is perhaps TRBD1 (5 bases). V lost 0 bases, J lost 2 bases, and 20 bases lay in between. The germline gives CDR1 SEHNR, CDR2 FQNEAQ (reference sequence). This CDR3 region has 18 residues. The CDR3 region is CASSLALSRDSLAYEQYF. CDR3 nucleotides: TGTGCCAGCAGCTTAGCGCTCTCTCGCGACAGCCTAGCCTACGAGCAGTACTTC.

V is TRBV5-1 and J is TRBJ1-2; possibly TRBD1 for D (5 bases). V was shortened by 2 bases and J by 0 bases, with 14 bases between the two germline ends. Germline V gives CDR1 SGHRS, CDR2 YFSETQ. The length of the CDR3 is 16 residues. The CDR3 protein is CASSFRGIDTNYGYTF. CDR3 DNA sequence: TGCGCCAGCAGCTTTCGGGGGATAGATACTAACTATGGCTACACCTTC. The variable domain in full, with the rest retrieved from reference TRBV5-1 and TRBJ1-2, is KAGVTQTPRYLIKTRGQQVTLSCSPISGHRSVSWYQQTPGQGLQFLFEYFSETQRNKGNFPGRFSGRQFSNSRSEMNVSTLELGDSALYLCASSFRGIDTNYGYTFGSGTRLTVV.

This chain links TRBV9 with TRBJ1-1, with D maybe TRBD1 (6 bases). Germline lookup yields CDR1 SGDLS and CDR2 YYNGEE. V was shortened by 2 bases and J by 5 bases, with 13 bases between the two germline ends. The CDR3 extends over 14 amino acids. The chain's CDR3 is CASSVRQDSTEAFF. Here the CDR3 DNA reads TGTGCCAGCAGCGTGAGACAGGATTCGACTGAAGCTTTCTTT.

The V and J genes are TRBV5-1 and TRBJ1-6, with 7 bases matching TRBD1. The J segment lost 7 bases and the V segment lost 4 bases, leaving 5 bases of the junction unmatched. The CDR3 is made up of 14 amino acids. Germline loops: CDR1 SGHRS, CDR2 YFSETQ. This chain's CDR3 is CASSPDRANSPLHF. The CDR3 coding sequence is TGCGCCAGCAGCCCCGACAGGGCAAATTCACCCCTCCACTTT.

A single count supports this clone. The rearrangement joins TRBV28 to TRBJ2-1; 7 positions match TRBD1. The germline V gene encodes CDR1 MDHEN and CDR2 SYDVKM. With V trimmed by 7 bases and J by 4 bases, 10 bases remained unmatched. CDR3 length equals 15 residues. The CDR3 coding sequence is TGTGCCAGCACCTATACGGACAGGAGATACAATGAGCAGTTCTTC. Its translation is CASTYTDRRYNEQFF.

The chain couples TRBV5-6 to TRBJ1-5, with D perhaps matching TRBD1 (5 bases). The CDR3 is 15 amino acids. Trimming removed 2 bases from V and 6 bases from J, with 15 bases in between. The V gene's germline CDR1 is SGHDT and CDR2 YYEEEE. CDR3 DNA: TGTGCCAGCAGCTTCTGGGGCCTCGCTACTCAGCCCCAGCATTTT. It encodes CASSFWGLATQPQHF.

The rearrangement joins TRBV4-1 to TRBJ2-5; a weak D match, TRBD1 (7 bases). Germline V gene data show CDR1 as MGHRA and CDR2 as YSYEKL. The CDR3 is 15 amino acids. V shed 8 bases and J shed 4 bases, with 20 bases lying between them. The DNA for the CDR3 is TGCGCCAGCGCCCTAATGGAGGGGGCGAGAGAGACCCAGTACTTC. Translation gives CASALMEGARETQYF.

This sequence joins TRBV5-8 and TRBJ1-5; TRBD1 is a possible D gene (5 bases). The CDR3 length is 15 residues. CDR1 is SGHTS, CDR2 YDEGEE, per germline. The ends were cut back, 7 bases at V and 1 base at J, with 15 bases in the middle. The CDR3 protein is CASHFTTESNQPQHF. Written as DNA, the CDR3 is TGTGCCAGCCATTTTACGACAGAAAGCAATCAGCCCCAGCATTTT.

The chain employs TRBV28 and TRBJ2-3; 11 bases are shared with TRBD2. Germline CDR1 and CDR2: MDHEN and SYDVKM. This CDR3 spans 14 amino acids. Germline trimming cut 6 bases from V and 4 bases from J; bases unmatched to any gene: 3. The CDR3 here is CASSRGLAADTQYF. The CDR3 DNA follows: TGTGCCAGCAGCCGGGGACTAGCGGCAGATACGCAGTATTTT.

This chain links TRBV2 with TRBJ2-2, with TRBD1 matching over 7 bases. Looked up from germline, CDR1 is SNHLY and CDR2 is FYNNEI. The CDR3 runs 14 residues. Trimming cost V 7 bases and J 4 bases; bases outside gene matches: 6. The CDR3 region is CASMKGAVTGELFF. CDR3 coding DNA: TGTGCCAGCATGAAGGGGGCGGTCACCGGGGAGCTGTTTTTT. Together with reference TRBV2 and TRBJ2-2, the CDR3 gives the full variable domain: EPEVTQTPSHQVTQMGQEVILRCVPISNHLYFYWYRQILGQKVEFLVSFYNNEISEKSEIFDDQFSVERPDGSNFTLKIRSTKLEDSAMYFCASMKGAVTGELFFGEGSRLTVL.

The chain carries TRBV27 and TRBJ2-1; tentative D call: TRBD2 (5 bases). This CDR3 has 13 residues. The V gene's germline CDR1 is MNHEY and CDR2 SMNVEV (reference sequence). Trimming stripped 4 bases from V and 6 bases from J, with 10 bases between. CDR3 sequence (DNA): TGTGCCAGCAGTTCGGATGGAGGCAATGAGCAGTTCTTC. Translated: CASSSDGGNEQFF.